The text below deals with one TCR beta chain. Its antigen is as yet unknown. The source of the sample is a study of identical twins. Study results and limitations: Sharing of beta out-of-frame sequences by twins showed a weaker excess. Out-of-frame alpha sequences shared by twins showed excess low generation probability.

V was pared by 0 bases and J by 7 bases, with 13 bases between. CDR3 size: 15 residues. Germline CDR1 reads LGHNA; CDR2 reads YNFKEQ. The authors used template switching to add a universal primer site and gave cDNA unique molecular identifiers. TCRdb reprocessed the 5' RACE reads with MiXCR, giving one entry per CDR3 protein. The table shows 350,000 to 450,000 distinct CDR3 sequences, with 15% to 20% occurring only once. The rearrangement joins TRBV4-2 to TRBJ1-5; D is possibly TRBD1 (5 bases). Sequences were obtained from naive T cells sorted from blood. This receptor was identified in a man aged 45-65 years in good health. Here the CDR3 reads CASSQDLGKGQPQHF. For the CDR3, the DNA is TGTGCCAGCAGCCAAGATTTGGGGAAGGGGCAGCCCCAGCATTTT.